This T cell receptor beta chain appears in the sequencing data of a study of blood T cell repertoires in COVID-19. About the research overall: The study drew acute and convalescent COVID-19 samples from the United States, Italy and Spain.

TCRdb's table, derived via immunoSEQ multiplex PCR, lists solely in-frame clones and lacks some. Counted here are over 250,000 clones, roughly 85% occurring once; the ten biggest clones make up less than 5.5%. Germline-derived CDR1 and CDR2 are KGHSH and LQKENI. There are 17 residues in the CDR3. The V gene lost 4 bases and the J gene lost 2 bases, with 21 bases spanning the gap. This clone was observed a few times. The clonotype was recovered from a man aged 35-49 years who had been exposed to COVID-19. The chain carries TRBV18 and TRBJ2-7; TRBD1 might be the D (7 bases). The source material was PBMCs or T cells enriched from blood (not recorded which). CDR3 bases: TGTGCCAGCTCACTCGCCTCGGGCGGGACAGAGACCTACGAGCAGTACTTC. Its translation is CASSLASGGTETYEQYF.